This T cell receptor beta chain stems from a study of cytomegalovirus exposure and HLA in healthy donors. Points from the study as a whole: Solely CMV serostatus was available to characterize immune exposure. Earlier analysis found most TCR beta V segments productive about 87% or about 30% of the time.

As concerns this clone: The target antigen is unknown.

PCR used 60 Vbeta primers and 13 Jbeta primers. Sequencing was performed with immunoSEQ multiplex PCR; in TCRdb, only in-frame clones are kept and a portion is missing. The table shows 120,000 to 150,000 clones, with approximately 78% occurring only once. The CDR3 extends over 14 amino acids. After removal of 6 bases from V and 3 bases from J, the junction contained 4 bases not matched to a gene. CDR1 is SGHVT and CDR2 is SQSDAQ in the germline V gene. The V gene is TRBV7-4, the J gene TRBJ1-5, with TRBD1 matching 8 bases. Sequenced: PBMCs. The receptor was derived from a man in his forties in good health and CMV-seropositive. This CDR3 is CASRGQAYNQPQHF. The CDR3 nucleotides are TGTGCCAGCAGGGGACAGGCTTACAATCAGCCCCAGCATTTT.